This T cell receptor (beta chain) was profiled in a study of neoadjuvant anti-PD-1 for oral cavity cancer. On the study more broadly: Around day 43, patients without progression received a fourth nivolumab dose before surgery.

CDR3 size: 14 residues. V lost 2 bases to trimming and J lost 7 bases; unmatched junction nucleotides: 2. Germline-derived CDR1 and CDR2 are WSHSY and SAAADI. TCRdb's copy holds only in-frame clones and misses some; the assay was immunoSEQ multiplex PCR. The sample records 25,000 to 40,000 clones, 70% to 80% being singletons. Sample time point: after neoadjuvant nivolumab, at surgical resection. The patients had HPV-negative, locally advanced oral cavity squamous cell carcinoma. Analysis of PBMCs was direct, with no culture step. The material was PBMCs, obtained after nivolumab (anti-PD-1) treatment. This receptor was taken from a person aged 35 to 85 with oral cavity squamous cell carcinoma. J is TRBJ1-6 and V is TRBV10-2, with 7 bases lining up with TRBD1. In DNA, the CDR3 is TGCGCCAGCAGTGAGAGGACAGGCAATTCACCCCTCCACTTT. This encodes CASSERTGNSPLHF.